Shown below are 21 T cell receptor beta chains from a single sample sequenced in a study of siplizumab effects on memory and regulatory T cells. Produced via immunoSEQ multiplex PCR; TCRdb's table is partial and in-frame only. Of tens of thousands of clones listed, about 90% are singletons. The sample was CD8+ T cells sorted from blood. The receptors stem from a human donor in good health.

The gene calls are TRBV5-4 and TRBJ1-2, with D hard to call. The CDR3 length is 18 residues. Germline V gene data show CDR1 as SGHNT and CDR2 as YYREEE (reference sequence). Trimming took off 1 base at V and 3 bases at J, with 22 bases between the two ends. The CDR3 nucleotides are TGTGCCAGCAGCTTGTTGTGGGCATCCCCTTCAATTGACTATGGCTACACCTTC. Its protein product is CASSLLWASPSIDYGYTF.

The chain recombines TRBV7-6 with TRBJ2-1; 7 bases are shared with TRBD2. Trimming cost V 0 bases and J 1 base; bases outside gene matches: 3. The CDR3 covers 16 residues. Germline loops: CDR1 SGHVS, CDR2 FNYEAQ. CDR3 coding DNA: TGTGCCAGCAGCTTAGCCGGGACTATATCCTACAATGAGCAGTTCTTC. This encodes CASSLAGTISYNEQFF.

The chain has TRBV10-1 and TRBJ2-5; unclear D gene. The V end lost 6 bases, the J end lost 2 bases, and 22 bases lay between the germline ends. In germline, CDR1 is WNHNN, CDR2 SYGVQD (reference sequence). This CDR3 is 17 amino acids long. In DNA, the CDR3 is TGCGCCAGCAGCGACAAACCCTCCCGGCAGTTTCAAGAGACCCAGTACTTC. It specifies CASSDKPSRQFQETQYF.

This clone appeared once. The chain recombines TRBV29-1 with TRBJ2-2, with D possibly being TRBD1 (5 bases). Germline V gene lookup returns CDR1 SQVTM and CDR2 ANQGSEA. V lost 7 bases and J lost 5, with 11 bases in between. The CDR3 contains 12 residues. The CDR3 loop reads CSGIRETGELFF. Here the CDR3 DNA reads TGCAGCGGAATCAGGGAAACCGGGGAGCTGTTTTTT.

The CDR3 sequence is CASRSTSGGFQPQHF. CDR3 DNA sequence: TGTGCCAGTAGGTCTACAAGCGGTGGGTTTCAGCCCCAGCATTTT. The chain links TRBV19 to TRBJ1-5; D uncertain. CDR1 and CDR2 (germline): LNHDA, SQIVND (reference sequence). With 6 bases removed from V and 6 bases from J, the gap between germline ends came to 18 bases. CDR3 length: 15 residues.

The rearrangement joins TRBV7-9 to TRBJ2-7; a weak D match, TRBD1 (6 bases). Germline CDR1 and CDR2: SEHNR and FQNEAQ (reference sequence). Trimming removed 3 bases from V and 3 bases from J, with 12 bases in between. The CDR3 is 14 residues long. DNA of the CDR3: TGTGCCAGCAGCTTTCCCGGGACATACTACGAGCAGTACTTC. Protein: CASSFPGTYYEQYF.

V usage is TRBV30 and J usage is TRBJ2-3; tentative D call: TRBD1 (6 bases). V dropped 4 bases and J dropped 3 bases, with 17 bases sitting between them. CDR3 length equals 15 residues. The germline V gene has CDR1 GTSNPN and CDR2 SVGIG (reference sequence). The CDR3 nucleotides are TGTGCCTGGAAAACCCCAGGGGCGACGACAGATACGCAGTATTTT. This codes for CAWKTPGATTDTQYF.

The chain combines TRBV10-1 with TRBJ1-1; the D is unclear. The CDR3 is 16 residues long. Trimming cost V 3 bases and J 3 bases, with 17 bases left between them. Germline loops: CDR1 WNHNN, CDR2 SYGVQD (reference sequence). This CDR3 reads CASSEFKGIGDTEAFF. The DNA for the CDR3 is TGCGCCAGCAGTGAATTTAAAGGTATCGGTGACACTGAAGCTTTCTTT.

The rearrangement uses TRBV6-5 and TRBJ2-1, with a possible D match to TRBD2 (5 bases). The CDR3 loop spans 13 amino acids. Germline CDR1 and CDR2: MNHEY and SVGAGI. V was trimmed by 4 bases and J by 9 bases, leaving 13 bases between them. DNA of the CDR3: TGTGCCAGCAGTTTCCCAAGCGGCGGTGAGCAGTTCTTC. Amino acid sequence: CASSFPSGGEQFF.

The chain has TRBV19 and TRBJ1-5; weak D call: TRBD1 (5 bases). Germline loops: CDR1 LNHDA, CDR2 SQIVND (reference sequence). This CDR3 is built from 11 residues. Trimming cost V 1 base and J 12 bases, with 7 bases left between them. The CDR3 protein is CASSIGQNQHF. CDR3 in DNA: TGTGCCAGTAGTATAGGACAGAACCAGCATTTT.

The genes are TRBV27 and TRBJ2-1, with TRBD2 identical over 15 bases. V gave up 0 bases and J gave up 9 bases; unmatched junction bases: 12. The CDR3 has 19 amino acids. Germline assignment: CDR1 MNHEY and CDR2 SMNVEV (reference sequence). In DNA, the CDR3 is TGTGCCAGCAGTTTATCCCTGGGACTAGCGGGAGGCGCCAAGGGTGAGCAGTTCTTC. It translates to CASSLSLGLAGGAKGEQFF.

The rearrangement links TRBV5-8 to TRBJ1-1; D uncertain. Trimming left V 0 bases short and J 10 bases short, with 10 bases between. Germline assignment: CDR1 SGHTS and CDR2 YDEGEE. This CDR3 is built from 12 residues. CDR3 DNA: TGTGCCAGCAGCTTGGCGGTTTCCATAGCTTTCTTT. Residues: CASSLAVSIAFF.

This clone was counted only a few times. This chain links TRBV18 with TRBJ2-5; no definite D call. Trimming removed 0 bases at V and 0 bases at J, with 8 bases between. The germline V gene encodes CDR1 KGHSH and CDR2 LQKENI. The CDR3 length is 15 residues. The DNA for the CDR3 is TGTGCCAGCTCACCACCGGAGCTAGACCAAGAGACCCAGTACTTC. Translation gives CASSPPELDQETQYF.

V and J are TRBV29-1 and TRBJ2-2; D unresolved. CDR3 length: 12 residues. Germline values: CDR1 SQVTM, CDR2 ANQGSEA. V was trimmed by 4 bases and J by 5 bases, leaving 8 bases between them. The CDR3 region has the DNA TGCAGCGTTGTGATTTGGACCGGGGAGCTGTTTTTT. Translation: CSVVIWTGELFF.

This clone was seen many times. The chain has TRBV27 and TRBJ1-3; no firm D call. CDR1 and CDR2 (germline): MNHEY, SMNVEV (reference sequence). The length of the CDR3 is 15 residues. V lost 1 base and J 0 bases, leaving 7 bases between the germline ends. This CDR3 reads CASSLYGNSGNTIYF. The CDR3, as DNA: TGTGCCAGCAGTTTATATGGAAACTCTGGAAACACCATATATTTT.

This chain uses TRBV9 with TRBJ2-1; D perhaps matches TRBD2 (6 bases). CDR1 SGDLS and CDR2 YYNGEE come from the germline V gene. The length of the CDR3 is 14 residues. V lost 0 bases and J lost 7, with 11 bases in between. The CDR3 nucleotides are TGTGCCAGCAGCGTAGAGCCTAGCGCGAATGAGCAGTTCTTC. This sequence encodes CASSVEPSANEQFF.

V gene TRBV7-8 combines with J gene TRBJ2-3; 10 nucleotides match TRBD2. CDR1 is SGHVS and CDR2 is FQNEAQ in the germline V gene. The CDR3 length is 14 residues. After removal of 4 bases from V and 6 bases from J, the junction contained 4 bases not matched to a gene. CDR3 in DNA: TGTGCCAGCAGCTCCGGGACTAGCGCCGATACGCAGTATTTT. This codes for CASSSGTSADTQYF.

The chain carries TRBV4-1 and TRBJ1-4; D is ambiguous. Trimming pared 5 bases from V and 4 bases from J, leaving 11 bases between. CDR1 MGHRA and CDR2 YSYEKL come from the germline V gene. The CDR3 extends over 14 amino acids. CDR3 sequence (DNA): TGCGCCAGCAGCACCACACGTTATAATGAAAAACTGTTTTTT. Encoded protein: CASSTTRYNEKLFF.

The chain carries TRBV19 and TRBJ1-3, with D hard to call. With 5 bases removed from V and 2 bases from J, the gap between germline ends came to 13 bases. Germline lookup yields CDR1 LNHDA and CDR2 SQIVND (reference sequence). The CDR3 sequence is 15 residues long. The CDR3 DNA sequence: TGTGCCAGTAGTGTTGGGCTATTCCCTGGAAACACCATATATTTT. This codes for CASSVGLFPGNTIYF.

With respect to this clone: This specimen includes other DNA sequences encoding the same CDR3. The chain recombines TRBV5-1 with TRBJ2-7, with 7 bases that match TRBD1. Germline lookup yields CDR1 SGHRS and CDR2 YFSETQ. V shed 3 bases and J 4 bases; nucleotides not matched to a gene: 4. The CDR3 sequence is 13 residues long. The CDR3 DNA follows: TGCGCCAGCAGCTGGGACAGAGATTACGAGCAGTACTTC. This codes for CASSWDRDYEQYF.

The chain couples TRBV29-1 to TRBJ1-1, with D possibly matching TRBD1 (6 bases). Germline CDR1 SQVTM, CDR2 ANQGSEA. The CDR3 sequence is 13 residues long. Trimming pared 0 bases from V and 6 bases from J, leaving 11 bases between. CDR3 residues: CSVEDLGGPEAFF. CDR3 DNA sequence: TGCAGCGTTGAAGATCTAGGGGGTCCTGAAGCTTTCTTT.